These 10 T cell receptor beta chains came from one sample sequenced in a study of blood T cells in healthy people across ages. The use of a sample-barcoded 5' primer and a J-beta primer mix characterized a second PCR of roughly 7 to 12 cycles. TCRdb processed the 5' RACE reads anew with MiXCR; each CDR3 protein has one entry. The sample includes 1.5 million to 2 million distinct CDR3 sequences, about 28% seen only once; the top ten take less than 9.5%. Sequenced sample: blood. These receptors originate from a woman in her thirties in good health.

The CDR3 sequence: CASGPPNLRTSDNEQYF. In DNA, the CDR3 is TGTGCTAGTGGCCCGCCTAACCTGAGGACTAGCGATAACGAGCAGTACTTC. The rearrangement joins TRBV12-5 to TRBJ2-7; TRBD2 aligns across 9 bases. The CDR3 length is 17 residues. V gave up 6 bases and J gave up 5 bases; unmatched junction bases: 17. Germline loops: CDR1 LGHNT, CDR2 FRNRAP.

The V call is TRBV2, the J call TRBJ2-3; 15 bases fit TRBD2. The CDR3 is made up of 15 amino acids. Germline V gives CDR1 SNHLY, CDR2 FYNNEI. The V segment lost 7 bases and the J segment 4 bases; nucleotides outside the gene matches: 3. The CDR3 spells CASTWTSGGADTQYF. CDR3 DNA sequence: TGTGCCAGCACTTGGACTAGCGGGGGGGCAGATACGCAGTATTTT.

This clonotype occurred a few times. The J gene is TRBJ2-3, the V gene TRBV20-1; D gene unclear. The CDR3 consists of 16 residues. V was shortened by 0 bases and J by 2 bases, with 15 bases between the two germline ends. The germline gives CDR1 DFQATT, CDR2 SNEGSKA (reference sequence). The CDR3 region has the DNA TGCAGTGCTAGAGACCCAACGGGTCACGTCACAGATACGCAGTATTTT. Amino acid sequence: CSARDPTGHVTDTQYF.

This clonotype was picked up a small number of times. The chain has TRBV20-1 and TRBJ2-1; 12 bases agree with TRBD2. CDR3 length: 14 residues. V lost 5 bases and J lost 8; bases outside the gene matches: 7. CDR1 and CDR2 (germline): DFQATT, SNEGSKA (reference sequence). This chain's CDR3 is CSALTSGGVDEQFF. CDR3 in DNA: TGCAGTGCTTTGACTAGCGGGGGTGTAGATGAGCAGTTCTTC.

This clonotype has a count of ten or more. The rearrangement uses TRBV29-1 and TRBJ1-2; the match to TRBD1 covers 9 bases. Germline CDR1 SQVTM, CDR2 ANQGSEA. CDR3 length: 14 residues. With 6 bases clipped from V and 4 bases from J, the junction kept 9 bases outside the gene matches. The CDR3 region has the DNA TGCAGCGTCCGAGGACAGGGGCAGCGCTATGGCTACACCTTC. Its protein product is CSVRGQGQRYGYTF.

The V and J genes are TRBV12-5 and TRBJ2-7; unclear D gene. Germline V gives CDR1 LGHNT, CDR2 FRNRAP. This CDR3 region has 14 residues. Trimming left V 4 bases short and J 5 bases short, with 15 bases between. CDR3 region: CASGSYGPANEQYF. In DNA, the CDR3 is TGTGCTAGTGGTTCGTACGGACCGGCCAACGAGCAGTACTTC. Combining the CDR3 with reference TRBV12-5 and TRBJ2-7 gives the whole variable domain DARVTQTPRHKVTEMGQEVTMRCQPILGHNTVFWYRQTMMQGLELLAYFRNRAPLDDSGMPKDRFSAEMPDATLATLKIQPSEPRDSAVYFCASGSYGPANEQYFGPGTRLTVT.

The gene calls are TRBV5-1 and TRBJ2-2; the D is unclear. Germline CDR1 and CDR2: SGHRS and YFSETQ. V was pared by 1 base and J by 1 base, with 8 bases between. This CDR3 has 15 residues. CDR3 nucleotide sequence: TGCGCCAGCAGCTTGTCTCTGGGGAACACCGGGGAGCTGTTTTTT. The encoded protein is CASSLSLGNTGELFF.

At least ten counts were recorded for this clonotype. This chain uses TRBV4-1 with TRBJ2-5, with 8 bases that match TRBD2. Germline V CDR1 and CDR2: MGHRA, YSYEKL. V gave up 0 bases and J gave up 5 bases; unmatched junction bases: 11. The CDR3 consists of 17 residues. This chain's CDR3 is CASSQDGSAGGRETQYF. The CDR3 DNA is TGCGCCAGCAGCCAAGATGGGTCGGCGGGGGGACGGGAGACCCAGTACTTC.

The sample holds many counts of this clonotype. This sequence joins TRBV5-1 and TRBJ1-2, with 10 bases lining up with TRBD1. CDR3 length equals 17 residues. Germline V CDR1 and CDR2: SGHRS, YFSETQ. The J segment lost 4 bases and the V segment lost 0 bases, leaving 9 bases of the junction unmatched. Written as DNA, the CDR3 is TGCGCCAGCAGCTTGGAGACAGGGGGCGGTAGGAGCTATGGCTACACCTTC. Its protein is CASSLETGGGRSYGYTF.

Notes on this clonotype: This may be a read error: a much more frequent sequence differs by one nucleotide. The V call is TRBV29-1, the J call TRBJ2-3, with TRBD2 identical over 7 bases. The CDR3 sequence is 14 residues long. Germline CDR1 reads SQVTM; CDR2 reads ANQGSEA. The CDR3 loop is CGVARGGATDTQYF. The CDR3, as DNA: TGCGGCGTTGCGCGCGGGGGAGCCACAGATACGCAGTATTTT.